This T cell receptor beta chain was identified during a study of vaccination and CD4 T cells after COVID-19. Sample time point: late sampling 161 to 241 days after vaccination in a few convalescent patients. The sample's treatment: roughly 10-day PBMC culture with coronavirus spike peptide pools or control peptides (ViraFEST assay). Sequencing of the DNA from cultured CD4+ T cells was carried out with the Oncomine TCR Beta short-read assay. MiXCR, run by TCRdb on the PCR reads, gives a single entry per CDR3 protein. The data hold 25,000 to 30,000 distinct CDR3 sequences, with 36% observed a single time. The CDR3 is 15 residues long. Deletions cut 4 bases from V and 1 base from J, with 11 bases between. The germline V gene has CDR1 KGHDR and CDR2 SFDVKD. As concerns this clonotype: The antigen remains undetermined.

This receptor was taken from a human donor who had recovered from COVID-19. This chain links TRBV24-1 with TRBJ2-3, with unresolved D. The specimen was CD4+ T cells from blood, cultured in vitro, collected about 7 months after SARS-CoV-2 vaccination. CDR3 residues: CATSEAGLRTDTQYF. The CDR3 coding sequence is TGTGCCACCAGTGAGGCAGGCTTACGCACAGATACGCAGTATTTT.